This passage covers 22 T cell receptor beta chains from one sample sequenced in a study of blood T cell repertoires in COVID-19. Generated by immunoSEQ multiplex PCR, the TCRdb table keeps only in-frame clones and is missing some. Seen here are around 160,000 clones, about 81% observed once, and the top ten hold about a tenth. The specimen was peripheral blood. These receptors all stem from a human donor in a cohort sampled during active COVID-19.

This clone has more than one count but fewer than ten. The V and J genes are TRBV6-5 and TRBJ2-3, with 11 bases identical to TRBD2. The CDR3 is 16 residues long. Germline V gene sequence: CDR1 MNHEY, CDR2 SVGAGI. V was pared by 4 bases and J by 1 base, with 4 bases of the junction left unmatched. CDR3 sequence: CASSSSGGRRTDTQYF. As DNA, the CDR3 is TGTGCCAGCAGTTCTAGCGGGGGGCGCCGCACAGATACGCAGTATTTT.

CDR3 sequence: CASRPGGDYGYTF. In nucleotides, the CDR3 is TGTGCCAGCAGGCCAGGGGGAGACTATGGCTACACCTTC. This sequence joins TRBV27 and TRBJ1-2; 7 bases are a match to TRBD1. The CDR3 runs to 13 residues. Germline values: CDR1 MNHEY, CDR2 SMNVEV (reference sequence). After removal of 6 bases from V and 3 bases from J, the junction contained 4 bases not matched to a gene.

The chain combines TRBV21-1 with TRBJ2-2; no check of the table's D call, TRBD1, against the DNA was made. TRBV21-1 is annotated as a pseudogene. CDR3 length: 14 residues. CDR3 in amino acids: CASSTPVNTGELFF. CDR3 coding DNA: TGTGCCAGCAGCACCCCAGTTAACACCGGGGAGCTGTTTTTT.

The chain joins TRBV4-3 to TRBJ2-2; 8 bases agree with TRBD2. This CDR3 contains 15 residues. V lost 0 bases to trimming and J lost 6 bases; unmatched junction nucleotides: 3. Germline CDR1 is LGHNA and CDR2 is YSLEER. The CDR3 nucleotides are TGCGCCAGCAGCCAAGAACGGGGGGGGCCCGGGGAGCTGTTTTTT. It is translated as CASSQERGGPGELFF.

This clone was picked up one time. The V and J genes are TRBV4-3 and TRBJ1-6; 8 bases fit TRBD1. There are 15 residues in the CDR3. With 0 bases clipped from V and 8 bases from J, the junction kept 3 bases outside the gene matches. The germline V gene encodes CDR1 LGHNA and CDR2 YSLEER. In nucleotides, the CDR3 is TGCGCCAGCAGCCAAGACAGGGGGCTTGATTCACCCCTCCACTTT. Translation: CASSQDRGLDSPLHF.

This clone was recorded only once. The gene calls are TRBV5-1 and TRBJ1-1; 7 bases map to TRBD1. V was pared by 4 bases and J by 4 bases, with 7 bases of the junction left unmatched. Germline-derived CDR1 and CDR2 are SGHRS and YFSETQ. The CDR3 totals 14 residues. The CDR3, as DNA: TGCGCCAGCAGCAGAACAGGGGATTCCACTGAAGCTTTCTTT. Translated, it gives CASSRTGDSTEAFF.

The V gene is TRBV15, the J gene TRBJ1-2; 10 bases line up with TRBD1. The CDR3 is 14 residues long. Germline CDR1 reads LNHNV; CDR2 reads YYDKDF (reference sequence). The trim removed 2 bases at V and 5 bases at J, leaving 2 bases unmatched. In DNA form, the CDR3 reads TGTGCCACCAGCAGAAGGGACAGGGGTTATGGCTACACCTTC. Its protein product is CATSRRDRGYGYTF.

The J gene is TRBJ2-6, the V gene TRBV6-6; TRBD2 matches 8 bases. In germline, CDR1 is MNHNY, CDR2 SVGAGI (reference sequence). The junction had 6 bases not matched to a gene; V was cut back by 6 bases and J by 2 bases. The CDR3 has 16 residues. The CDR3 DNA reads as TGTGCCAGCAGGGTCGGGGGGGGCGCTGGGGCCAACGTCCTGACTTTC. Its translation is CASRVGGGAGANVLTF.

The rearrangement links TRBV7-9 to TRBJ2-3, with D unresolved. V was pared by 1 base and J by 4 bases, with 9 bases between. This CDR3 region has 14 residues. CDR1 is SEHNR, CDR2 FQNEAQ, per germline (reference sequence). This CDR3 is CASSLGPSADTQYF. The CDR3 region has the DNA TGTGCCAGCAGCTTAGGACCTAGTGCAGATACGCAGTATTTT. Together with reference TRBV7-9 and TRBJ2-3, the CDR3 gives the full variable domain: DTGVSQNPRHKITKRGQNVTFRCDPISEHNRLYWYRQTLGQGPEFLTYFQNEAQLEKSRLLSDRFSAERPKGSFSTLEIQRTEQGDSAMYLCASSLGPSADTQYFGPGTRLTVL.

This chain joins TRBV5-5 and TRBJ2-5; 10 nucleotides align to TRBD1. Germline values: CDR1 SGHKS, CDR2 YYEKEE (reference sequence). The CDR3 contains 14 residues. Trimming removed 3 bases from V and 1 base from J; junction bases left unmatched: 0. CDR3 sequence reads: CASSWTGGQETQYF. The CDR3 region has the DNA TGTGCCAGCAGCTGGACAGGGGGCCAAGAGACCCAGTACTTC.

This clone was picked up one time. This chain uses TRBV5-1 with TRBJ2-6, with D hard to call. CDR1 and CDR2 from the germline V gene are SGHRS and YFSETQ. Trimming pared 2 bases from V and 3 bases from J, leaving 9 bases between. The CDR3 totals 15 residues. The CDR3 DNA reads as TGCGCCAGCAGCTTACCCGTACTTGGGGCCAACGTCCTGACTTTC. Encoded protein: CASSLPVLGANVLTF.

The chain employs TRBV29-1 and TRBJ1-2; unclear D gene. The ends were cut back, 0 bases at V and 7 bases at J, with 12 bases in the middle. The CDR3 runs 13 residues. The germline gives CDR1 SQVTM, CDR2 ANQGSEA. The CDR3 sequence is CSVEDWQGSGYTF. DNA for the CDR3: TGCAGCGTTGAAGATTGGCAAGGGAGTGGCTACACCTTC.

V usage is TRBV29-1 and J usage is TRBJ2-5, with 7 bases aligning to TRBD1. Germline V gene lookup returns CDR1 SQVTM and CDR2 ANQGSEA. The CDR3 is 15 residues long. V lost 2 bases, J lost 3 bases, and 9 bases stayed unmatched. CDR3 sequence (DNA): TGCAGCGTTGAAAGGGGGCGCGGTCCAAAAGAGACCCAGTACTTC. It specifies CSVERGRGPKETQYF.

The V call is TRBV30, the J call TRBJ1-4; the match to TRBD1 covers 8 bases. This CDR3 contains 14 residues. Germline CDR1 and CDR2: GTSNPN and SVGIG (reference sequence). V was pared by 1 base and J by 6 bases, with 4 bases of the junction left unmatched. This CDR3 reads CAWSARTGYEKLFF. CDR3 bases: TGTGCCTGGAGTGCTCGGACAGGGTATGAAAAACTGTTTTTT.

Here the CDR3 reads CSVIPPGPNSWAQYF. In DNA form, the CDR3 reads TGCAGCGTTATTCCTCCAGGGCCAAACTCTTGGGCCCAGTACTTC. This chain joins TRBV29-1 and TRBJ2-5; maybe TRBD1 (5 bases). This CDR3 has 15 amino acids. The V end lost 5 bases, the J end lost 9 bases, and 25 bases lay between the germline ends. In germline, CDR1 is SQVTM, CDR2 ANQGSEA.

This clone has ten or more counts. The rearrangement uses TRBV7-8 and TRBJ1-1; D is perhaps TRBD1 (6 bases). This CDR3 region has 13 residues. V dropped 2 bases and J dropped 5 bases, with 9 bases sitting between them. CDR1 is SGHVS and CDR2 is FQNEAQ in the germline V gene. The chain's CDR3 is CASSLQGRTEAFF. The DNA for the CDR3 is TGTGCCAGCAGCTTACAGGGGAGAACTGAAGCTTTCTTT.

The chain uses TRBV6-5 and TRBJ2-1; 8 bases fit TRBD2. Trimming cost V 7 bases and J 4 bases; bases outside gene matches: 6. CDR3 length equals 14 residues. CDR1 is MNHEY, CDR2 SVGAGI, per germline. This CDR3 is CASKRGPSYNEQFF. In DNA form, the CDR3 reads TGTGCCAGCAAGCGGGGGCCGTCTTACAATGAGCAGTTCTTC.

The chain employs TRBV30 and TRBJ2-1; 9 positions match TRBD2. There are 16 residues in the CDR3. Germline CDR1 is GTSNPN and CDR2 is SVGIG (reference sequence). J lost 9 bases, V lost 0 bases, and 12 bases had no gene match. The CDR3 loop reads CAWSVILAGLGGEQFF. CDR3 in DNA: TGTGCCTGGAGTGTAATACTAGCGGGCCTCGGTGGTGAGCAGTTCTTC.

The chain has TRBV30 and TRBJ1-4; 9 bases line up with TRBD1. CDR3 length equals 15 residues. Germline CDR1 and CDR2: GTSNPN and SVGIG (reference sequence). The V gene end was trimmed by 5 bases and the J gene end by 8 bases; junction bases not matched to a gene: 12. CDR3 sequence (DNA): TGTGCCTGGGGAGCCGGGACAGGGTTGAGGGAAAAACTGTTTTTT. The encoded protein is CAWGAGTGLREKLFF.

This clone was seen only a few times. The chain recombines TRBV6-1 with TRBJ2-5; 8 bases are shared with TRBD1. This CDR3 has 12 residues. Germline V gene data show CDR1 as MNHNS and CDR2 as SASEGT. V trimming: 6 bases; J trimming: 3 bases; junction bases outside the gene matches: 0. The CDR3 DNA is TGTGCCAGCAGGGACAGGGAAGAGACCCAGTACTTC. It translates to CASRDREETQYF.

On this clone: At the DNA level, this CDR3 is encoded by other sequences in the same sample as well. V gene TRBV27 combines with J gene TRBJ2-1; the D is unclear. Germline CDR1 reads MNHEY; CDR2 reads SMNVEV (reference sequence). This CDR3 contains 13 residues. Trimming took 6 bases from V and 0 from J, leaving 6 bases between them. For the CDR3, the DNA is TGTGCCAGCAGCCTTAGCTCCTACAATGAGCAGTTCTTC. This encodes CASSLSSYNEQFF.

Here the CDR3 DNA reads TGTGCCAGCACCTCCGGGACAGGGTCCTACGAGCAGTACTTC. Residues: CASTSGTGSYEQYF. The gene calls are TRBV7-6 and TRBJ2-7, with 9 bases lining up with TRBD1. CDR1 is SGHVS, CDR2 FNYEAQ, per germline. With V trimmed by 7 bases and J by 1 base, 5 bases remained unmatched. This CDR3 spans 14 amino acids.